This is a list of T cell receptor beta chains from one sample in a study of cytomegalovirus exposure and HLA in healthy donors. TCRdb keeps only in-frame clones here, not all; method: immunoSEQ multiplex PCR. The sample consists of over 70,000 clones, around 80% of them appearing once. Specimen: PBMCs. Receptor source: a male donor in good health and CMV-seropositive. Both conserved end residues are part of each CDR3. The order of the fields is clone size, V gene, J gene, D gene, CDR3 DNA, CDR3 protein. The D gene is left open where the match is weak. Expanded clones get a size class; other rows say once, few or many, or leave the size out.

clone size: -; V gene: TRBV5-1; J gene: TRBJ2-1; D gene: -; CDR3 DNA: TGCGCCAGCAGCTTGGGCGGGGATCGCAATGAGCAGTTCTTC; CDR3 protein: CASSLGGDRNEQFF
clone size: -; V gene: TRBV28; J gene: TRBJ2-1; D gene: TRBD2; CDR3 DNA: TGTGCCAGCAGTTTACAACTAGCGAAAGAGCAGTTCTTC; CDR3 protein: CASSLQLAKEQFF
clone size: -; V gene: TRBV7-9; J gene: TRBJ1-5; D gene: TRBD1; CDR3 DNA: TGTGCCAGCAGCCGGGACAGGGGTAATCAGCCCCAGCATTTT; CDR3 protein: CASSRDRGNQPQHF
clone size: once; V gene: TRBV27; J gene: TRBJ2-1; D gene: -; CDR3 DNA: TGTGCCAGCAGTTTAAACACGAACTACAATGAGCAGTTCTTC; CDR3 protein: CASSLNTNYNEQFF
clone size: few; V gene: TRBV2; J gene: TRBJ2-7; D gene: -; CDR3 DNA: TGTGCCAGCAGTGTCCTGCACTACGAGCAGTACTTC; CDR3 protein: CASSVLHYEQYF
clone size: -; V gene: TRBV14; J gene: TRBJ1-2; D gene: TRBD1; CDR3 DNA: TGTGCCAGCAGCCAGGGACAGTATGGCTACACCTTC; CDR3 protein: CASSQGQYGYTF
clone size: -; V gene: TRBV7-9; J gene: TRBJ1-3; D gene: -; CDR3 DNA: TGTGCCAGCAGCCAACAGAGCTCTGGAAACACCATATATTTT; CDR3 protein: CASSQQSSGNTIYF
clone size: -; V gene: TRBV7-9; J gene: TRBJ1-4; D gene: -; CDR3 DNA: TGTGCCAGCAGCTTATTACAGGGTAGTCAAAAACTGTTTTTT; CDR3 protein: CASSLLQGSQKLFF
clone size: -; V gene: TRBV7-6; J gene: TRBJ2-2; D gene: TRBD1; CDR3 DNA: TGTGCCAGCAGCTCAACAGGGGCGGGCGGGGAGCTGTTTTTT; CDR3 protein: CASSSTGAGGELFF
clone size: few; V gene: TRBV5-6; J gene: TRBJ1-2; D gene: -; CDR3 DNA: TGTGCCAGCAGTCTCCAAGGGGGGGCCTATGGCTACACCTTC; CDR3 protein: CASSLQGGAYGYTF
clone size: -; V gene: TRBV2; J gene: TRBJ1-1; D gene: -; CDR3 DNA: TGTGCCAGCAGTCCCCTCGGAGCGAACACTGAAGCTTTCTTT; CDR3 protein: CASSPLGANTEAFF
clone size: -; V gene: TRBV9; J gene: TRBJ2-1; D gene: -; CDR3 DNA: TGTGCCAGCAGCGTAGAAGCCTGGGGCCTTTTGGGTGAGCAGTTCTTC; CDR3 protein: CASSVEAWGLLGEQFF
clone size: -; V gene: TRBV5-1; J gene: TRBJ1-1; D gene: -; CDR3 DNA: TGCGCCAGCAGTCTGGGGGGGGGTTGGACTGAAGCTTTCTTT; CDR3 protein: CASSLGGGWTEAFF
clone size: -; V gene: TRBV5-1; J gene: TRBJ2-7; D gene: -; CDR3 DNA: TGCGCCAGCAGCTCGGGAGTCACGACCTACGAGCAGTACTTC; CDR3 protein: CASSSGVTTYEQYF
clone size: -; V gene: TRBV28; J gene: TRBJ2-5; D gene: TRBD1; CDR3 DNA: TGTGCCAGCAGTTCGATGGGGGACAGGGTTAAAGAGACCCAGTACTTC; CDR3 protein: CASSSMGDRVKETQYF
clone size: -; V gene: TRBV27; J gene: TRBJ2-7; D gene: -; CDR3 DNA: TGTGCCAGCAGACTTCTCGGAGCAAACTACGAGCAGTACTTC; CDR3 protein: CASRLLGANYEQYF
clone size: -; V gene: TRBV2; J gene: TRBJ1-2; D gene: -; CDR3 DNA: TGTGCCAGCAGTCGACAGGCTAACTATGGCTACACCTTC; CDR3 protein: CASSRQANYGYTF
clone size: -; V gene: TRBV5-3; J gene: TRBJ2-7; D gene: TRBD1; CDR3 DNA: TGTGCCAGAAGCTTCCCGGACAGGGACAGGGGGCTCCACGAGCAGTACTTC; CDR3 protein: CARSFPDRDRGLHEQYF
clone size: few; V gene: TRBV15; J gene: TRBJ2-7; D gene: TRBD2; CDR3 DNA: TGTGCCACCAGCAGAGGGACTAGCGTCTCCTACGAGCAGTACTTC; CDR3 protein: CATSRGTSVSYEQYF
clone size: -; V gene: TRBV18; J gene: TRBJ2-1; D gene: -; CDR3 DNA: TGTGCCAGCTCACCAGACTCGGGACTTCAGTTCTTC; CDR3 protein: CASSPDSGLQFF
clone size: -; V gene: TRBV4-1; J gene: TRBJ2-2; D gene: -; CDR3 DNA: TGCGCCAGCAGCCAAGATCCGGCAGGGTCGGTTCCGGGGGAGCTGTTTTTT; CDR3 protein: CASSQDPAGSVPGELFF
clone size: -; V gene: TRBV18; J gene: TRBJ2-6; D gene: TRBD1; CDR3 DNA: TGTGCCAGCTCACTAGCTAGGACAGGGGGCTCTGGGGCCAACGTCCTGACTTTC; CDR3 protein: CASSLARTGGSGANVLTF
clone size: -; V gene: TRBV19; J gene: TRBJ2-6; D gene: -; CDR3 DNA: TGTGCCAGTAGTATAGACCGGGATTCTGGGGCCAACGTCCTGACTTTC; CDR3 protein: CASSIDRDSGANVLTF
clone size: -; V gene: TRBV5-4; J gene: TRBJ2-1; D gene: TRBD2; CDR3 DNA: TGTGCCAGCAGCGGCGGAGCGGGGAGCTCCTACAATGAGCAGTTCTTC; CDR3 protein: CASSGGAGSSYNEQFF
clone size: -; V gene: TRBV10-3; J gene: TRBJ1-2; D gene: TRBD1; CDR3 DNA: TGTGCCATCGGACAGGGGGCGGACGGCTACACCTTC; CDR3 protein: CAIGQGADGYTF
clone size: -; V gene: TRBV27; J gene: TRBJ2-1; D gene: -; CDR3 DNA: TGTGCCAGCAGTTCTTTTGGCGGGTCGGGCTCCTACAATGAGCAGTTCTTC; CDR3 protein: CASSSFGGSGSYNEQFF
clone size: -; V gene: TRBV28; J gene: TRBJ1-1; D gene: -; CDR3 DNA: TGTGCCAGCAGTCACCTCGGGGTAGGCACTGAAGCTTTCTTT; CDR3 protein: CASSHLGVGTEAFF
clone size: once; V gene: TRBV28; J gene: TRBJ1-1; D gene: -; CDR3 DNA: TGTGCCAGCAGGGACCCGGGAGAGAACACTGAAGCTTTCTTT; CDR3 protein: CASRDPGENTEAFF
clone size: -; V gene: TRBV18; J gene: TRBJ2-7; D gene: -; CDR3 DNA: TGTGCCAGCTCACCAGTCGGTCGTCCGGGAGTAAGATACGAGCAGTACTTC; CDR3 protein: CASSPVGRPGVRYEQYF
clone size: -; V gene: TRBV15; J gene: TRBJ2-4; D gene: TRBD2; CDR3 DNA: TGTGCCACCAGCAGAGTTGAAGGGCTAGCGGTAGCCAAAAACATTCAGTACTTC; CDR3 protein: CATSRVEGLAVAKNIQYF
clone size: -; V gene: TRBV6-1; J gene: TRBJ1-5; D gene: -; CDR3 DNA: TGTGCCAGCAGTAACGGCGGGGACCAGCCCCAGCATTTT; CDR3 protein: CASSNGGDQPQHF
clone size: many; V gene: TRBV7-3; J gene: TRBJ2-7; D gene: TRBD1; CDR3 DNA: TGTGCCAGCAGCCCCGGGACAGGGTTTTACGAGCAGTACTTC; CDR3 protein: CASSPGTGFYEQYF
clone size: -; V gene: TRBV6-5; J gene: TRBJ2-5; D gene: TRBD2; CDR3 DNA: TGTGCCAGCAGTTACTCGAGTTGGGTAGCGGGAGAGACCCAGTACTTC; CDR3 protein: CASSYSSWVAGETQYF
clone size: few; V gene: TRBV6-5; J gene: TRBJ2-7; D gene: -; CDR3 DNA: TGTGCCAGCAGTGCCCGGACAACCTACGAGCAGTACTTC; CDR3 protein: CASSARTTYEQYF
clone size: -; V gene: TRBV5-1; J gene: TRBJ2-4; D gene: -; CDR3 DNA: TGCGCCAGCAGCTTGGCGGTAGGGGAAGGGAACATTCAGTACTTC; CDR3 protein: CASSLAVGEGNIQYF
clone size: -; V gene: TRBV5-4; J gene: TRBJ1-2; D gene: -; CDR3 DNA: TGTGCCAGCAGCTTGGACCGGCGGTCGGATGGCTACACCTTC; CDR3 protein: CASSLDRRSDGYTF
clone size: -; V gene: TRBV13; J gene: TRBJ2-2; D gene: TRBD2; CDR3 DNA: TGTGCCAGCAGTGGACTAGTTCCCGGGGAGCTGTTTTTT; CDR3 protein: CASSGLVPGELFF
clone size: -; V gene: TRBV7-9; J gene: TRBJ1-1; D gene: -; CDR3 DNA: TGTGCCAGCAGCTCCGACGGACAGAGGGCCCCTGAAGCTTTCTTT; CDR3 protein: CASSSDGQRAPEAFF
clone size: once; V gene: TRBV28; J gene: TRBJ2-7; D gene: -; CDR3 DNA: TGTGCCAGCAGCCCCCAGACAGAAGCCTACGAGCAGTACTTC; CDR3 protein: CASSPQTEAYEQYF
clone size: -; V gene: TRBV12-5; J gene: TRBJ2-5; D gene: TRBD1; CDR3 DNA: TGTGCTAGTGGTACGACAGGGCCCTTAAACTTTCAAGAGACCCAGTACTTC; CDR3 protein: CASGTTGPLNFQETQYF